The clone carrying this T cell receptor beta chain was observed at least ten times. Its antigen is not identified. This sample stems from a study of early T cells in non-severe SARS-CoV-2 infection. Unique molecular identifiers tagged individual cDNA molecules. TCRdb redid the calling of the 5' RACE reads with MiXCR, one entry per CDR3 protein. In the table there are about 100,000 distinct CDR3 sequences, around 14% of which are singletons. Study outcomes and limitations: VDJdb matches were skewed toward anti-spike CD8 T cell responses.

The CDR3 contains 17 residues. V was shortened by 1 base and J by 4 bases, with 17 bases between the two germline ends. Germline-derived CDR1 and CDR2 are SGHAT and FQNNGV. The TCR was taken from an adult who was a healthcare worker with PCR-confirmed SARS-CoV-2 infection or an uninfected control (not recorded which). Sequencing was carried out using whole blood. The chain links TRBV11-2 to TRBJ2-1; possibly TRBD1 for D (6 bases). DNA for the CDR3: TGTGCCAGCAGCTTAGCCTTCGGACAGACCTGGTACAATGAGCAGTTCTTC. This gives the protein CASSLAFGQTWYNEQFF. The full variable domain, completed using reference TRBV11-2 and TRBJ2-1, is EAGVAQSPRYKIIEKRQSVAFWCNPISGHATLYWYQQILGQGPKLLIQFQNNGVVDDSQLPKDRFSAERLKGVDSTLKIQPAKLEDSAVYLCASSLAFGQTWYNEQFFGPGTRLTVL.